This T cell receptor beta chain appears in the sequencing data of a study of STAT5B mutations in CD4+ large granular lymphocyte leukemia. Findings and caveats of the study: Main leukemic clonotypes were patient-specific, but 25% appeared at low frequency elsewhere. Patient CD4-sorted repertoires stayed more clonal than healthy ones after leukemic-clone removal. 8/27 top patient clones versus 2/35 control clones were TRBV06-family.

Of note for this clone: Antigen specificity is unknown.

Control samples were healthy donors' buffy coats. The CDR3 has 13 residues. With 0 bases removed from V and 3 bases from J, the gap between germline ends came to 6 bases. From germline, CDR1 is WNHNN and CDR2 SYGVQD (reference sequence). Profiling relied on immunoSEQ multiplex PCR, and the TCRdb table lists in-frame clones only, not all of them. The sample lists roughly 19,000 clones, 60% to 80% occurring once. This TCR came from a human donor in good health. Sequenced material: CD4+ T cells from blood buffy coats. The V and J genes are TRBV10-1 and TRBJ2-7, with a weak D call TRBD1 (5 bases). The CDR3 protein is CASSESGDYEQYF. DNA for the CDR3: TGCGCCAGCAGTGAGTCAGGGGACTACGAGCAGTACTTC.